Here is one TCR beta chain with its context. This PCR relied on a set of 60 Vbeta primers and 13 Jbeta primers. Per the original methods: About 10 million shared chains were among the roughly 78 million unique TCR beta chains that a later analysis counted. Profiling relied on immunoSEQ multiplex PCR, and the TCRdb table lists in-frame clones only, not all of them. D and trimming come from the DNA, and the V and J calls and clone size come from that table. The sample's table shows 150,000 or so clones. This entry is derived from a study of cytomegalovirus exposure and HLA in healthy donors. The CDR3 covers 16 residues. V lost 8 bases and J lost 9; bases outside the gene matches: 19. Looked up from germline, CDR1 is MDHEN and CDR2 is SYDVKM.

The clonotype originates from a man younger than 35 in good health and CMV-seronegative. This chain links TRBV28 with TRBJ2-1; 7 positions match TRBD2. The sequencing sample was made of PBMCs. The CDR3 DNA reads TGTGCCAGCCCTTCCGTGCCGGGGGAGGGCGCAGGTGAGCAGTTCTTC. Translation gives CASPSVPGEGAGEQFF.